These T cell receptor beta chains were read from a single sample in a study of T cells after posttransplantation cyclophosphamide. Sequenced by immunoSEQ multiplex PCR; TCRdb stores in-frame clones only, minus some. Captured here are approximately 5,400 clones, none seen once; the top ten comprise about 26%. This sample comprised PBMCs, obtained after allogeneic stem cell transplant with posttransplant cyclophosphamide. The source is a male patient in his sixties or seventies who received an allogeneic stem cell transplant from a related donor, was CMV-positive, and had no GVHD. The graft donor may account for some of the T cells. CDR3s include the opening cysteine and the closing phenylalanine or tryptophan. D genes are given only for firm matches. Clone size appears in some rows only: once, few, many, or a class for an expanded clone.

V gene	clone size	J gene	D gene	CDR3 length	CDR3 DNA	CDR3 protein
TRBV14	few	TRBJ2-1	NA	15	TGTGCCAGCAGCCTAGAAGTGGGGGCGCGGAATGAGCAGTTCTTC	CASSLEVGARNEQFF
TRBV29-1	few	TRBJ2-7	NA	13	TGCAGCGTTGCTTGGAGGGGTTCCTACGAGCAGTACTTC	CSVAWRGSYEQYF
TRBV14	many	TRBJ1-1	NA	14	TGTGCCAGCAGCCTTTACGGACTAATCACTGAAGCTTTCTTT	CASSLYGLITEAFF
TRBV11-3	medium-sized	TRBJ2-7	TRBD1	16	TGTGCCAGCAGCACCCTAGGGACAGGGAAGGAGTACGAGCAGTACTTC	CASSTLGTGKEYEQYF
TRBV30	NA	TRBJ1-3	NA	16	TGTGCCTGGACCCTCAGGTCAGGGTGGCGTGGAAACACCATATATTTT	CAWTLRSGWRGNTIYF
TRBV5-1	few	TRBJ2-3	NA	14	TGCGCCAGCAGCTTAAGAGACAAACTAGATACGCAGTATTTT	CASSLRDKLDTQYF
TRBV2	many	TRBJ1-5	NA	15	TGTGCCAGCAGTTACCTTGGGGGGGGCAATCAGCCCCAGCATTTT	CASSYLGGGNQPQHF
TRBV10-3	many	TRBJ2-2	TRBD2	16	TGTGCCATCAGCGCTAGCGGGGGGGCGGACACCGGGGAGCTGTTTTTT	CAISASGGADTGELFF
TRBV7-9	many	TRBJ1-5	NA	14	TGTGCCAGCAGCCTCGGAAGCGGGGGTCAGCCCCAGCATTTT	CASSLGSGGQPQHF
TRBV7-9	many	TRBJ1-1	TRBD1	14	TGTGCCAGCAGCCCAGACAGGGAAGAGACTGAAGCTTTCTTT	CASSPDREETEAFF
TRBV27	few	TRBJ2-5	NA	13	TGTGCCAGCAGTCCGGGGTACCAAGAGACCCAGTACTTC	CASSPGYQETQYF
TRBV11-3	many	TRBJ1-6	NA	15	TGTGCCAGCAGCTTAGCAGGGAGGGATAATTCACCCCTCCACTTT	CASSLAGRDNSPLHF
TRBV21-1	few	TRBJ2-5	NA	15	TGTGCCAGCAGCAAAGAAACAGGGGATGGAGACGAGCAGCACTTC	CASSKETGDGDEQHF
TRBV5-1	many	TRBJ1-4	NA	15	TGCGCCAGCAGCATTAGCGGGACACAAGGAGAAAAACTGTTTTTT	CASSISGTQGEKLFF
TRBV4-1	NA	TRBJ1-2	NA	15	TGCGCCAGCAGCCAAGTAGGGGGTATTAACTATGGCTACACCTTC	CASSQVGGINYGYTF
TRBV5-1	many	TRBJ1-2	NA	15	TGCGCCAGCAGCTTGGGAAACAGCCGTAACTATGGCTACACCTTC	CASSLGNSRNYGYTF
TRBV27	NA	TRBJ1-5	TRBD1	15	TGTGCCAGCAGTGACAGGGGTTTTGGCAATCAGCCCCAGCATTTT	CASSDRGFGNQPQHF
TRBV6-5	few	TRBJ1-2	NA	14	TGTGCCAGCAGCCAAAGGGGCAGGGGTAAAGGCTACACCTTC	CASSQRGRGKGYTF
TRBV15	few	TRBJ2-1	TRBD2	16	TGTGCCACCAGCGGAGGACTAGCGGGGAGGTACAATGAGCAGTTCTTC	CATSGGLAGRYNEQFF
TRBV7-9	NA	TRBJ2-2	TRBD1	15	TGTGCTAGCAGCTCACGGACAGGGGTCACCGGGGAGCTGTTTTTT	CASSSRTGVTGELFF
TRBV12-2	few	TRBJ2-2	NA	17	TGTGCAAGTCGAGTAATCCCTAGCGGGGGGGCCCCCGGGGAGCTGTTTTTT	CASRVIPSGGAPGELFF
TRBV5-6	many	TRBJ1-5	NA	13	TGTGCCAGCAGCTTGGGACGGGATCAGCCCCAGCATTTT	CASSLGRDQPQHF
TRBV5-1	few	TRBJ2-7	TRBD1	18	TGCGCCAGCAGCGGGATTACGGGACAGGGGCTCGTGGTCTACGAGCAGTACTTC	CASSGITGQGLVVYEQYF
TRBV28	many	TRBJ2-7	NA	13	TGTGCCAGCAGTCCCCTCGCCGGCTACGAGCAGTACTTC	CASSPLAGYEQYF
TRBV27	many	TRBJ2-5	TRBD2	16	TGTGCCAGCAGTTTATGGACTAGCGGGGGCACAGAGACCCAGTACTTC	CASSLWTSGGTETQYF
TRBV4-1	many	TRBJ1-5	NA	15	TGCGCCAGCAGTCAAGCCGGGTATAGCAATCAGCCCCAGCATTTT	CASSQAGYSNQPQHF
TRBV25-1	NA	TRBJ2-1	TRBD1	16	TGTGCCAGCAGTGTGTGGACAGGGGTCTTGGGGAATGAGCAGTTCTTC	CASSVWTGVLGNEQFF
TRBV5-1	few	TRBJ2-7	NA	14	TGCGCCAGCAGCTTGCCCAGGGGAAACCACGAGCAGTACTTC	CASSLPRGNHEQYF
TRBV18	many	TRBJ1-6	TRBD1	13	TGTGCCAGCGGACAGGGAAACAATTCACCCCTCCACTTT	CASGQGNNSPLHF